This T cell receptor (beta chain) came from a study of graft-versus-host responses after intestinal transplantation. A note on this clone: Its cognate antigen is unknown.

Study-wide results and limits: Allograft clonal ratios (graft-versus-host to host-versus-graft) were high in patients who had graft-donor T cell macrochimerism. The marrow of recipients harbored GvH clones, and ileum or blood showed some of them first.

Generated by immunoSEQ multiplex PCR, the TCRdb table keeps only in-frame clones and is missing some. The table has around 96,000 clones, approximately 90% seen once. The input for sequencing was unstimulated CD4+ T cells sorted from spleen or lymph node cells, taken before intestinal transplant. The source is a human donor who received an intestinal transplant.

The CDR3 region is CASSLALAGGADTQYF. DNA of the CDR3: TGCGCCAGCAGCTTGGCCCTAGCGGGAGGAGCAGATACGCAGTATTTT. The rearrangement links TRBV5-1 to TRBJ2-3; 11 bases are shared with TRBD2. This CDR3 comprises 16 residues. The V and J ends lost 0 bases and 4 bases, in that order; junction bases with no gene match: 4. Germline V CDR1 and CDR2: SGHRS, YFSETQ.